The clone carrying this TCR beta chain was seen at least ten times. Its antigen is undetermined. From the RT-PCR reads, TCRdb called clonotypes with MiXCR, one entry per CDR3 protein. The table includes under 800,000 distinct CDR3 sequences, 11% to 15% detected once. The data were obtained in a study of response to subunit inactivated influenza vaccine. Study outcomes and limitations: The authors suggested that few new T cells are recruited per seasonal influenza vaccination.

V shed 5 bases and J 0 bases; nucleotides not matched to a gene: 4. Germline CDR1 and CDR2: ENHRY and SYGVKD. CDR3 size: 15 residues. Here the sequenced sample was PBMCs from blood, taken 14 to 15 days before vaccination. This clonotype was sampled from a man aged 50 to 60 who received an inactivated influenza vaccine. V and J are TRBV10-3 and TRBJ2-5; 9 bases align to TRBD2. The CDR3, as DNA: TGTGCCATCAGTACCGGGACTAGCCACCAAGAGACCCAGTACTTC. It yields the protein CAISTGTSHQETQYF.